This T cell receptor beta chain was recorded in a study of cytomegalovirus exposure and HLA in healthy donors. General observations from the study: The study listed 164 cytomegalovirus-associated TCR beta chains.

PCR used 60 Vbeta primers and 13 Jbeta primers. The assay was immunoSEQ multiplex PCR, and TCRdb's table has in-frame clones only and misses some. The sample yields about 160,000 clones, around 78% seen once. On this clone itself: The antigen is not known.

Germline CDR1 and CDR2: SGHTA and FQGTGA. This CDR3 comprises 17 residues. With V trimmed by 3 bases and J by 6 bases, 11 bases remained unmatched. The sequenced sample was PBMCs. The TCR was taken from a woman in her thirties or forties in good health and CMV-seronegative. The rearrangement uses TRBV7-3 and TRBJ2-1, with 10 bases identical to TRBD2. The CDR3 region has the DNA TGTGCCAGCAGCTTGGCCGGAGCGGGGGGGCCCCGCAATGAGCAGTTCTTC. Translated, it gives CASSLAGAGGPRNEQFF.